Shown below are 14 T cell receptor beta chains from a single sample sequenced in a study of OX40 agonist ivuxolimab in advanced cancers. Sequencing was performed with immunoSEQ multiplex PCR; in TCRdb, only in-frame clones are kept and a portion is missing. The repertoire includes 65,000 to 80,000 clones, 86% of them detected once, and 0.76% sits in the top ten. The specimen was CD4+ or CD8+ T cells sorted from blood, collected in a trial of the OX40 agonist ivuxolimab. These receptors were collected from an adult with an advanced solid tumor such as melanoma, head and neck, liver or kidney cancer.

V and J are TRBV7-2 and TRBJ1-3; D ambiguous. Germline assignment: CDR1 SGHTA and CDR2 FQGNSA. This CDR3 contains 15 residues. The ends were cut back, 2 bases at V and 0 bases at J, with 8 bases in the middle. Written as DNA, the CDR3 is TGTGCCAGCAGCTTAAGAGAAAGCTCTGGAAACACCATATATTTT. Encoded protein: CASSLRESSGNTIYF.

The chain links TRBV7-2 to TRBJ2-7; perhaps D is TRBD1 or TRBD2 (5 bases each). The V gene lost 2 bases and the J gene lost 3 bases, with 11 bases spanning the gap. Germline assignment: CDR1 SGHTA and CDR2 FQGNSA. CDR3 length: 14 residues. CDR3 nucleotides: TGTGCCAGCAGCTTACGCCAGGGAGTCTACGAGCAGTACTTC. Protein: CASSLRQGVYEQYF.

As for this clone: The identical CDR3 is also encoded by other nucleotide sequences in the sample. The gene calls are TRBV7-8 and TRBJ1-3; TRBD1 is a possible D gene (6 bases). CDR1 is SGHVS, CDR2 FQNEAQ, per germline. The V gene lost 5 bases and the J gene lost 5 bases, with 13 bases spanning the gap. CDR3 length equals 14 residues. For the CDR3, the DNA is TGTGCCAGCAGCCAGGGGCAGGAAAGAAACACCATATATTTT. Amino acids: CASSQGQERNTIYF.

The genes are TRBV7-3 and TRBJ2-1; 9 nucleotides agree with TRBD1. The CDR3 spans 15 residues. The V and J ends lost 5 bases and 5 bases, in that order; junction bases with no gene match: 7. Looked up from germline, CDR1 is SGHTA and CDR2 is FQGTGA. The CDR3 nucleotides read TGTGCCAGCAGCGAGACAGGGGGAATAGACAATGAGCAGTTCTTC. It codes for CASSETGGIDNEQFF.

This sequence joins TRBV7-3 and TRBJ2-3; 9 bases align to TRBD2. The CDR3 sequence is 17 residues long. V lost 2 bases, J lost 0 bases, and 6 bases stayed unmatched. Germline V CDR1 and CDR2: SGHTA, FQGTGA. The CDR3: CASSLGGGAPSTDTQYF. In DNA form, the CDR3 reads TGTGCCAGCAGCTTAGGCGGGGGGGCCCCTAGCACAGATACGCAGTATTTT.

This chain connects TRBV19 to TRBJ2-6; TRBD2 agrees at 11 bases. Germline V CDR1 and CDR2: LNHDA, SQIVND (reference sequence). With 6 bases clipped from V and 0 bases from J, the junction kept 13 bases outside the gene matches. There are 20 residues in the CDR3. CDR3 nucleotides: TGTGCCAGTAGCCGAACTCCACTAGCGGGGGCCTCCTCTGGGGCCAACGTCCTGACTTTC. The encoded protein is CASSRTPLAGASSGANVLTF.

This clone was counted between two and nine times. V gene TRBV19 combines with J gene TRBJ1-5; TRBD1 agrees at 10 bases. V gave up 1 base and J gave up 7 bases; unmatched junction bases: 1. This CDR3 has 14 residues. Per the germline V gene, CDR1 is LNHDA and CDR2 is SQIVND (reference sequence). The chain's CDR3 is CASSIGTGGQPQHF. The CDR3 coding sequence is TGTGCCAGTAGTATAGGGACAGGGGGGCAGCCCCAGCATTTT.

The chain combines TRBV19 with TRBJ2-5, with unresolved D. The V end lost 3 bases, the J end lost 4 bases, and 9 bases lay between the germline ends. Germline assignment: CDR1 LNHDA and CDR2 SQIVND (reference sequence). This CDR3 spans 13 amino acids. The CDR3, as DNA: TGTGCCAGTAGTATGTCCGGTCGAGAGACCCAGTACTTC. Residues: CASSMSGRETQYF.

The rearrangement links TRBV2 to TRBJ2-7; D is undetermined. This CDR3 is built from 15 residues. The V end was cut by 2 bases, the J end by 4 bases, with 15 bases between. The germline CDR1 and CDR2 sequences are SNHLY and FYNNEI. CDR3 loop: CASSERLITSYEQYF. The DNA of the CDR3 is TGTGCCAGCAGTGAAAGACTGATTACCTCTTACGAGCAGTACTTC.

This clone appeared once. The chain couples TRBV27 to TRBJ1-2; the D is unclear. This CDR3 contains 14 residues. V shed 5 bases and J shed 0 bases, with 10 bases lying between them. Germline CDR1 and CDR2: MNHEY and SMNVEV (reference sequence). The CDR3 DNA follows: TGTGCCAGCAGTGACCGACCTACTAACTATGGCTACACCTTC. Protein product: CASSDRPTNYGYTF.

This chain joins TRBV9 and TRBJ2-4, with D uncertain. CDR1 is SGDLS, CDR2 YYNGEE, per germline. The germline V and J ends were trimmed by 1 base and 1 base, with 6 bases remaining between them. The CDR3 length is 14 residues. Here the CDR3 reads CASSVTAAKNIQYF. The CDR3 nucleotides are TGTGCCAGCAGCGTAACTGCCGCCAAAAACATTCAGTACTTC.

The rearrangement links TRBV7-9 to TRBJ2-4; D is unclear. CDR1 is SEHNR, CDR2 FQNEAQ, per germline (reference sequence). The germline V and J ends were trimmed by 5 bases and 1 base, with 18 bases remaining between them. The CDR3 length is 17 residues. CDR3 region: CASSPSETLGAKNIQYF. The CDR3 DNA follows: TGTGCCAGCAGCCCCTCGGAGACATTAGGTGCCAAAAACATTCAGTACTTC.

The J gene is TRBJ2-3, the V gene TRBV10-2; D perhaps matches TRBD2 (5 bases). The CDR3 consists of 11 residues. The V gene's germline CDR1 is WSHSY and CDR2 SAAADI. V shed 4 bases and J shed 6 bases, with 5 bases lying between them. The CDR3 DNA reads as TGCGCCAGCAGTGGGAGGGATACGCAGTATTTT. Encoded protein: CASSGRDTQYF.

The CDR3 spells CASSLWTSADEQYF. CDR3 DNA sequence: TGCGCCAGCAGCTTGTGGACGTCCGCCGACGAGCAGTACTTC. The V gene is TRBV5-1, the J gene TRBJ2-7; D gene ambiguous. CDR3 length: 14 amino acids. Per the germline V gene, CDR1 is SGHRS and CDR2 is YFSETQ. Trimming pared 1 base from V and 5 bases from J, leaving 13 bases between.